What follows are 2 T cell receptor beta chains derived from one specimen sequenced in a study of blood T cell repertoires in COVID-19. Using immunoSEQ multiplex PCR, the repertoire was profiled, and TCRdb retains in-frame clones only, with some absent. The table includes approximately 180,000 clones, approximately 90% detected once. The sequenced material came from peripheral blood. These receptor sequences come from a human donor in a cohort sampled during active COVID-19.

The chain is built from TRBV7-2 and TRBJ1-6; D remains ambiguous. In germline, CDR1 is SGHTA, CDR2 FQGNSA. Trimming took off 0 bases at V and 0 bases at J, with 12 bases between the two ends. CDR3 length: 18 amino acids. The CDR3 spells CASSLAEYVFSYNSPLHF. CDR3 DNA: TGTGCCAGCAGCTTAGCGGAGTACGTCTTCTCCTATAATTCACCCCTCCACTTT.

This clone has just one count. This chain links TRBV10-2 with TRBJ2-7, with 7 positions matching TRBD1. V was pared by 5 bases and J by 4 bases, with 14 bases of the junction left unmatched. The CDR3 length is 16 residues. The germline V gene encodes CDR1 WSHSY and CDR2 SAAADI. CDR3 sequence reads: CASSINRGVPAYEQYF. CDR3 bases: TGCGCCAGCAGTATAAACAGGGGAGTGCCGGCGTACGAGCAGTACTTC.